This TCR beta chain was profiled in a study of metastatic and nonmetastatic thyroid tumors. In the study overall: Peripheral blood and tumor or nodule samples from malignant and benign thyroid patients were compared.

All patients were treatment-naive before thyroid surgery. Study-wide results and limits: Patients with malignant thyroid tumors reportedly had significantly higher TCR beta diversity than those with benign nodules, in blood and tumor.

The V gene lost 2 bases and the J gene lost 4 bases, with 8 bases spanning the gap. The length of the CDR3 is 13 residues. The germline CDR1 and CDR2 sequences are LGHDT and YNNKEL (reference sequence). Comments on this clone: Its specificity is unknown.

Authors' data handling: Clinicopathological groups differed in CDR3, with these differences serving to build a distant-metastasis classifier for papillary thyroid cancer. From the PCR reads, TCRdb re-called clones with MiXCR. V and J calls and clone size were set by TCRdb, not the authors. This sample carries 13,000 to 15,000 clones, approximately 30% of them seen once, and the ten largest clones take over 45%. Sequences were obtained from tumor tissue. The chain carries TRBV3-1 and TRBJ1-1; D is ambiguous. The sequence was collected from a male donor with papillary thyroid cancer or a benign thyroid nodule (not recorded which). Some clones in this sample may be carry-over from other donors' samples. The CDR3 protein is CASSQSRPTEAFF. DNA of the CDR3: TGTGCCAGCAGCCAAAGCCGGCCCACTGAAGCTTTCTTT.